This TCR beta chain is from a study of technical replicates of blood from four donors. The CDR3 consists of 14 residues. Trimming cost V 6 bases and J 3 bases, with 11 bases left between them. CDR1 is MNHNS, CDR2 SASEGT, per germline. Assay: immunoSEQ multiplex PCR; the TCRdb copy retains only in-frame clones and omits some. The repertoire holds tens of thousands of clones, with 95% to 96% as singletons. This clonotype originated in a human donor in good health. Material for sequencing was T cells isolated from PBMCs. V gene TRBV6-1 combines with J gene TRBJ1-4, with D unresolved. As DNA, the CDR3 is TGTGCCAGCAGCGTCCTCCGTCCTAATGAAAAACTGTTTTTT. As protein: CASSVLRPNEKLFF.